This TCR beta chain is drawn from a study of blood T cell repertoires in COVID-19. This clone occurred once. V lost 8 bases to trimming and J lost 4 bases, with 14 bases between them. CDR3 size: 13 residues. CDR1 and CDR2 (germline): MNHEY, SVGAGI. Some clones are missing from TCRdb's copy, which holds only in-frame ones; the method was immunoSEQ multiplex PCR. The sample gives about 200,000 clones, 70% to 90% of which show up once; around 5% is in the top ten. The specimen was peripheral blood. This receptor was identified in a woman older than 75 with acute or convalescent COVID-19. The V gene is TRBV6-5, the J gene TRBJ1-1; possibly TRBD1 for D (5 bases). The CDR3 reads CASGGALGTEAFF. The DNA for the CDR3 is TGTGCCAGCGGAGGGGCGCTTGGCACTGAAGCTTTCTTT.